The 16 T cell receptor beta chains presented below share a single source sample, sequenced in a study of CD8 T cells in Susac syndrome. Random hexamers were used to reverse transcribe an amount of about 0.5 to 1 ug RNA. TCRdb called the immunoSEQ multiplex PCR reads again in MiXCR, with one record for every CDR3 protein. The table has 75,000 or so distinct CDR3 sequences, approximately 95% seen once; the top ten hold approximately 0.92%. Source material: CD8+ T cells from PBMCs. Every receptor here comes from a human donor with Susac syndrome.

This clonotype showed up just once. CDR3 loop: CATSDPGTDQETQYF. DNA for the CDR3: TGTGCCACCAGTGACCCCGGGACTGATCAAGAGACCCAGTACTTC. This rearrangement joins TRBV24-1 to TRBJ2-5; a possible D gene is TRBD2 (6 bases). CDR3 size: 15 residues. Between the trimmed V and J ends, which lost 4 bases and 2 bases, there was a span of 13 bases. Germline V CDR1 and CDR2: KGHDR, SFDVKD.

V usage is TRBV19 and J usage is TRBJ2-5; TRBD2 matches 9 bases. Germline trimming cut 6 bases from V and 5 bases from J; bases unmatched to any gene: 10. This CDR3 contains 15 residues. From germline, CDR1 is LNHDA and CDR2 SQIVND (reference sequence). In DNA, the CDR3 is TGTGCCAGTAGAAGGGGACTAGCTTCATCCGAGACCCAGTACTTC. It yields the protein CASRRGLASSETQYF.

The chain links TRBV30 to TRBJ2-5, with 11 bases matching TRBD2. The germline CDR1 and CDR2 sequences are GTSNPN and SVGIG (reference sequence). This CDR3 spans 16 amino acids. V dropped 2 bases and J dropped 2; count of bases not matched to a gene: 7. The CDR3, as DNA: TGTGCCTGGAGTCGAGGGACTAGCGGAGTTCAAGAGACCCAGTACTTC. As protein: CAWSRGTSGVQETQYF. Variable domain in full (rest from reference TRBV30 and TRBJ2-5): SQTIHQWPATLVQPVGSPLSLECTVEGTSNPNLYWYRQAAGRGLQLLFYSVGIGQISSEVPQNLSASRPQDRQFILSSKKLLLSDSGFYLCAWSRGTSGVQETQYFGPGTRLLVL.

The V and J genes are TRBV20-1 and TRBJ2-1; 11 bases match TRBD2. The J segment lost 3 bases and the V segment lost 1 base, leaving 11 bases of the junction unmatched. In germline, CDR1 is DFQATT, CDR2 SNEGSKA (reference sequence). CDR3 length equals 18 residues. The CDR3 nucleotides are TGCAGTGCTAGAGGAGGTACGGCTAGCGGGAGGAACTACAATGAGCAGTTCTTC. This gives the protein CSARGGTASGRNYNEQFF.

The V and J genes are TRBV29-1 and TRBJ2-3, with a tentative D call TRBD2 (5 bases). V lost 5 bases to trimming and J lost 2 bases, with 14 bases between them. The CDR3 has 14 residues. CDR1 is SQVTM, CDR2 ANQGSEA, per germline. The CDR3 reads CSVCGPIDTDTQYF. In DNA form, the CDR3 reads TGCAGCGTTTGCGGGCCGATCGACACAGATACGCAGTATTTT.

V is TRBV13 and J is TRBJ1-5; possible D gene TRBD1, 6 bases. The V end was cut by 4 bases, the J end by 2 bases, with 15 bases between. Germline loops: CDR1 PRHDT, CDR2 FYEKMQ (reference sequence). The CDR3 contains 16 residues. CDR3 sequence: CASSSQGKRGNQPQHF. CDR3 nucleotides: TGTGCCAGCAGCTCACAGGGCAAACGTGGCAATCAGCCCCAGCATTTT.

The chain is built from TRBV21-1 and TRBJ2-5; the table's D call of TRBD1 was not tested on the DNA. TRBV21-1 corresponds to a pseudogene. CDR3 length equals 15 residues. As DNA, the CDR3 is TGTGCCAGCAGCCCCGGCTCGGGGAACAAAGAGACCCAGTACTTC. This sequence encodes CASSPGSGNKETQYF.

V and J are TRBV25-1 and TRBJ2-3; no clear D. The germline V gene has CDR1 MGHDK and CDR2 SYGVNS. V lost 7 bases to trimming and J lost 2 bases, with 7 bases between them. The CDR3 runs 12 residues. Here the CDR3 DNA reads TGTGCCAGCATAGGTGACACAGATACGCAGTATTTT. Its translation: CASIGDTDTQYF.

V usage is TRBV6-5 and J usage is TRBJ2-7; 9 positions agree with TRBD1. The germline gives CDR1 MNHEY, CDR2 SVGAGI. Losses at the gene ends were 6 bases for V and 7 bases for J; bases not matched to a gene: 10. CDR3 length: 14 residues. Here the CDR3 reads CASRRTQGAEEQYF. CDR3 nucleotides: TGTGCCAGCAGAAGAACACAGGGGGCGGAAGAGCAGTACTTC.

The rearrangement uses TRBV16 and TRBJ1-1; D remains ambiguous. Between the trimmed V and J ends, which lost 0 bases and 6 bases, there was a span of 2 bases. Germline V gene data show CDR1 as KGHSY and CDR2 as FQNENV. This CDR3 region has 11 residues. The CDR3 DNA reads TGTGCCAGCAGCCAATCGCCTGAAGCTTTCTTT. Its protein product is CASSQSPEAFF.

This clonotype showed up just once. This chain joins TRBV7-6 and TRBJ2-2, with D possibly being TRBD2 (6 bases). This CDR3 region has 14 residues. The germline gives CDR1 SGHVS, CDR2 FNYEAQ. The CDR3 is CAAGQDAGTGELFF. Written as DNA, the CDR3 is TGTGCAGCCGGGCAAGACGCGGGGACCGGGGAGCTGTTTTTT.

The chain recombines TRBV27 with TRBJ2-7; 7 nucleotides agree with TRBD1. The CDR3 runs to 16 residues. Germline V gives CDR1 MNHEY, CDR2 SMNVEV (reference sequence). The V segment lost 2 bases and the J segment 0 bases; nucleotides outside the gene matches: 7. CDR3 sequence (DNA): TGTGCCAGCAGTTTAGTAGGGACAGAGATCTCCTACGAGCAGTACTTC. Residues: CASSLVGTEISYEQYF.

The CDR3: CAWEGLAGVGEQFF. CDR3 nucleotide sequence: TGTGCCTGGGAGGGACTAGCGGGAGTAGGTGAGCAGTTCTTC. This chain links TRBV30 with TRBJ2-1; 14 bases are a match to TRBD2. There are 14 residues in the CDR3. V was pared by 5 bases and J by 9 bases, with 6 bases of the junction left unmatched. The germline V gene has CDR1 GTSNPN and CDR2 SVGIG (reference sequence).

The rearrangement uses TRBV25-1 and TRBJ1-1; D is possibly TRBD1 (5 bases). CDR3 size: 14 residues. Trimming removed 1 base from V and 7 bases from J, with 13 bases in between. CDR1 is MGHDK and CDR2 is SYGVNS in the germline V gene. CDR3 protein: CASSESLTGREAFF. In nucleotides, the CDR3 is TGTGCCAGCAGTGAATCGCTCACAGGCCGTGAAGCTTTCTTT.

This chain joins TRBV6-5 and TRBJ2-7; 8 bases agree with TRBD2. Germline loops: CDR1 MNHEY, CDR2 SVGAGI. J was trimmed by 3 bases and V by 7 bases; bases with no gene match: 11. CDR3 length equals 15 residues. The DNA of the CDR3 is TGTGCCAGCACGGCCCCACGCGGGGGGTTCTACGAGCAGTACTTC. It yields the protein CASTAPRGGFYEQYF.

The V and J genes are TRBV27 and TRBJ2-7; TRBD1 matches 8 bases. The germline V gene encodes CDR1 MNHEY and CDR2 SMNVEV (reference sequence). With V trimmed by 6 bases and J by 7 bases, 11 bases remained unmatched. This CDR3 region has 14 residues. In nucleotides, the CDR3 is TGTGCCAGCAGACACGACAGGGGAACGGGGGAGCAGTACTTC. Translated, it gives CASRHDRGTGEQYF.